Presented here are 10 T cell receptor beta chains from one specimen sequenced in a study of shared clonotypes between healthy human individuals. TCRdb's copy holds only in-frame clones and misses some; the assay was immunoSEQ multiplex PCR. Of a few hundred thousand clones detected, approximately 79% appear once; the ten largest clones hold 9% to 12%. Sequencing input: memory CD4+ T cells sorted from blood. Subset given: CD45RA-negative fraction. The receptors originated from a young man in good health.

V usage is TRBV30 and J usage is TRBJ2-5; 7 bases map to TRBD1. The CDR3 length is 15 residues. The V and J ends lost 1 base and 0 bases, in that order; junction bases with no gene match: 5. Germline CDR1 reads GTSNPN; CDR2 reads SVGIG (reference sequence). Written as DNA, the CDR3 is TGTGCCTGGAGTGGGGGACAGCGTCACCAAGAGACCCAGTACTTC. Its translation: CAWSGGQRHQETQYF.

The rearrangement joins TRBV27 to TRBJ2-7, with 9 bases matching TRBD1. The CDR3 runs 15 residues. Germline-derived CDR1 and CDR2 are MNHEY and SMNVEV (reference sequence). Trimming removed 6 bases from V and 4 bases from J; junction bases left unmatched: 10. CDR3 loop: CASRTGTGIRYEQYF. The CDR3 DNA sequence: TGTGCCAGCAGAACCGGGACAGGGATTCGATACGAGCAGTACTTC.

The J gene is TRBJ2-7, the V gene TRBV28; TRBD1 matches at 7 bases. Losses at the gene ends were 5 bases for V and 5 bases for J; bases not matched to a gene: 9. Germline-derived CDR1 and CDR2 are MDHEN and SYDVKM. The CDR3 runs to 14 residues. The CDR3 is CASSRQGLVHEQYF. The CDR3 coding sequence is TGTGCCAGCAGTCGACAGGGCCTCGTTCACGAGCAGTACTTC.

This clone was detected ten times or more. CDR3 DNA sequence: TGTGCCAGCAACATGGACGGGGTGGGGACCCAGTACTTC. It codes for CASNMDGVGTQYF. The chain couples TRBV6-6 to TRBJ2-5, with D possibly matching TRBD2 (5 bases). The CDR3 has 13 amino acids. Trimming stripped 7 bases from V and 7 bases from J, with 16 bases between. Germline lookup yields CDR1 MNHNY and CDR2 SVGAGI (reference sequence).

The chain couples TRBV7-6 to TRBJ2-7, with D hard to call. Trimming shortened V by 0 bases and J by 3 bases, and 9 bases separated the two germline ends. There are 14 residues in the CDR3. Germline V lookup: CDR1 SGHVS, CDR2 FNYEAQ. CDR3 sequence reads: CASSLARQSYEQYF. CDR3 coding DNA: TGTGCCAGCAGCTTAGCCCGGCAAAGCTACGAGCAGTACTTC.

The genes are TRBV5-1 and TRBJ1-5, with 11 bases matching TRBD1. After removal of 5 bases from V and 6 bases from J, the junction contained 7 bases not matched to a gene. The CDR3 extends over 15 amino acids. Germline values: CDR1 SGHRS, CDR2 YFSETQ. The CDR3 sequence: CASSPGQGAGQPQHF. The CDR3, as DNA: TGCGCCAGCAGTCCTGGACAGGGGGCCGGTCAGCCCCAGCATTTT.

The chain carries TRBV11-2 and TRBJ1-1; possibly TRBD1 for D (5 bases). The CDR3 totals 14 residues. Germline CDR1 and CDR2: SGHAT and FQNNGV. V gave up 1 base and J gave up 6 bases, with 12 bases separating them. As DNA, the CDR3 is TGTGCCAGCAGCTTAGGTGCACCGGGGGCTGAAGCTTTCTTT. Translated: CASSLGAPGAEAFF.

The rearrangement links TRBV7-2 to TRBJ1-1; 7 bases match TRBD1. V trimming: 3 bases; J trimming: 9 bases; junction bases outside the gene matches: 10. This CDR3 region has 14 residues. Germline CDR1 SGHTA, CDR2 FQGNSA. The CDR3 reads CASSFDHRGGKAFF. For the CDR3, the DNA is TGTGCCAGCAGCTTTGACCACAGGGGAGGGAAAGCTTTCTTT.

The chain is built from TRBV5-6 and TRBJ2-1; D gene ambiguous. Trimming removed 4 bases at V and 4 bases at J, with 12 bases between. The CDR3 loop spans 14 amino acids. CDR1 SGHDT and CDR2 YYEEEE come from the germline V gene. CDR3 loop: CASSPPTLYNEQFF. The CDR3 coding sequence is TGTGCCAGCAGCCCACCGACACTGTACAATGAGCAGTTCTTC.

Written as DNA, the CDR3 is TGCGCCAGCAGTCCACAGGGGCTGGGTACTGAAGCTTTCTTT. This sequence encodes CASSPQGLGTEAFF. This chain uses TRBV5-1 with TRBJ1-1, with TRBD1 matching 7 bases. The CDR3 contains 14 residues. CDR1 and CDR2 from the germline V gene are SGHRS and YFSETQ. Trimming cost V 5 bases and J 5 bases; bases outside gene matches: 9.